The clone carrying this T cell receptor beta chain was seen at least ten times. Template switching added a universal primer site, and cDNA bore unique molecular identifiers. TCRdb redid the calling of the 5' RACE reads with MiXCR, one entry per CDR3 protein. In the table there are more than 1.5 million distinct CDR3 sequences, about 32% of which are singletons. These data come from a study of identical twins. The sample consisted of cord blood. The sequence came from a newborn girl in good health.

The CDR3 loop reads CSVGTGGYGYTF. CDR3 bases: TGCAGCGTTGGGACAGGGGGCTATGGCTACACCTTC. The chain carries TRBV29-1 and TRBJ1-2; 10 bases line up with TRBD1. With 4 bases clipped from V and 4 bases from J, the junction kept 0 bases outside the gene matches. Germline assignment: CDR1 SQVTM and CDR2 ANQGSEA. The CDR3 contains 12 residues.